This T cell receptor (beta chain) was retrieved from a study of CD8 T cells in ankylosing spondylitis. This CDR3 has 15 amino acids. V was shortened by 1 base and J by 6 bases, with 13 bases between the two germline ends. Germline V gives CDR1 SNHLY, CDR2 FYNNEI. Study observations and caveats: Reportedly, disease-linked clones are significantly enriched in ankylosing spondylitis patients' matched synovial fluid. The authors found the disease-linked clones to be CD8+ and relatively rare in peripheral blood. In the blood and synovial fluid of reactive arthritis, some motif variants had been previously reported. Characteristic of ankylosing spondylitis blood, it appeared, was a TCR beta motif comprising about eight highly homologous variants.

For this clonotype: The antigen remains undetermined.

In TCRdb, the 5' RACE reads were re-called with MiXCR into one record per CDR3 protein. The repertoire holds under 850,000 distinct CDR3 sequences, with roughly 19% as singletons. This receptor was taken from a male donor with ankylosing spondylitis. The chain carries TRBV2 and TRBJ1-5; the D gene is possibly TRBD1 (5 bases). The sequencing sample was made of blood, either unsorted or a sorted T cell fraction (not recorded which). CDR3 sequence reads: CASSEEPGKSQPQHF. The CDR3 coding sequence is TGTGCCAGCAGTGAAGAACCAGGGAAGAGTCAGCCCCAGCATTTT.